The 31 T cell receptor beta chains reported below all come from one sample, sequenced in a study of PD-L1 blockade in urothelial cancer. TCRdb's table, derived via immunoSEQ multiplex PCR, lists solely in-frame clones and lacks some. The data hold 75,000 to 90,000 clones, with 82% observed a single time. This specimen consisted of PBMCs, obtained around atezolizumab (anti-PD-L1) treatment. These receptors all come from a man in his sixties or seventies with urothelial cancer.

The chain combines TRBV25-1 with TRBJ2-2; D is perhaps TRBD2 (6 bases). Trimming pared 3 bases from V and 0 bases from J, leaving 8 bases between. Germline CDR1 reads MGHDK; CDR2 reads SYGVNS. The CDR3 totals 15 residues. In DNA, the CDR3 is TGTGCCAGCAGTGAGCCGGGAGCGAACACCGGGGAGCTGTTTTTT. This gives the protein CASSEPGANTGELFF.

The chain couples TRBV5-4 to TRBJ2-3, with 11 bases lining up with TRBD2. CDR1 and CDR2 (germline): SGHNT, YYREEE (reference sequence). Losses at the gene ends were 0 bases for V and 6 bases for J; bases not matched to a gene: 6. The length of the CDR3 is 16 residues. The CDR3 DNA follows: TGTGCCAGCAGCTTGGATCTAGCGGGGGGAAGCGATACGCAGTATTTT. The encoded protein is CASSLDLAGGSDTQYF. Full variable domain (missing parts from reference TRBV5-4 and TRBJ2-3): ETGVTQSPTHLIKTRGQQVTLRCSSQSGHNTVSWYQQALGQGPQFIFQYYREEENGRGNFPPRFSGLQFPNYSSELNVNALELDDSALYLCASSLDLAGGSDTQYFGPGTRLTVL.

The chain has TRBV6-5 and TRBJ1-3; D ambiguous. CDR3 length: 11 residues. The V gene lost 7 bases and the J gene lost 4 bases, with 5 bases spanning the gap. The germline CDR1 and CDR2 sequences are MNHEY and SVGAGI. Here the CDR3 reads CASKRGNTIYF. The CDR3 region has the DNA TGTGCCAGCAAACGGGGAAACACCATATATTTT.

A single count supports this clone. The genes are TRBV5-3 and TRBJ1-2; 9 bases line up with TRBD1. TRBV5-3 is labeled an ORF, and its function is uncertain. J gave up 8 bases and V 8 bases, and 16 bases lay outside the gene matches. This CDR3 has 15 residues. The CDR3 protein is CASSPDRGQPYGYTF. The CDR3 bases are TGTGCCAGCAGCCCGGACAGGGGTCAGCCCTACGGCTACACCTTC.

V gene TRBV11-2 combines with J gene TRBJ2-2, with D maybe TRBD1 (6 bases). V was cut by 3 bases and J by 4 bases, with 12 bases left in between. The CDR3 has 15 amino acids. The germline V gene encodes CDR1 SGHAT and CDR2 FQNNGV. The CDR3 is CASSLPLQGTGELFF. In DNA form, the CDR3 reads TGTGCCAGCAGCTTGCCCCTACAGGGCACCGGGGAGCTGTTTTTT.

CDR3 nucleotide sequence: TGTGCCAGCAGTTTATCGACTAGACTTCCTTACGAGCAGTACTTC. Protein: CASSLSTRLPYEQYF. The chain recombines TRBV27 with TRBJ2-7, with a tentative D call TRBD2 (6 bases). Trimming removed 0 bases at V and 4 bases at J, with 13 bases between. Germline lookup yields CDR1 MNHEY and CDR2 SMNVEV (reference sequence). The CDR3 runs 15 residues.

This sequence joins TRBV11-3 and TRBJ2-2, with 8 bases lining up with TRBD2. This CDR3 comprises 14 residues. Germline V gene sequence: CDR1 SGHNT, CDR2 YENEEA. The V gene end was trimmed by 4 bases and the J gene end by 4 bases; junction bases not matched to a gene: 2. CDR3 DNA sequence: TGTGCCAGCAGCTCGACTAGCGCCACCGGGGAGCTGTTTTTT. Translating gives CASSSTSATGELFF.

The J gene is TRBJ1-1, the V gene TRBV27; 11 nucleotides agree with TRBD1. With 6 bases clipped from V and 4 bases from J, the junction kept 10 bases outside the gene matches. The CDR3 has 16 amino acids. From germline, CDR1 is MNHEY and CDR2 SMNVEV (reference sequence). The CDR3 reads CASRPRTGGELTEAFF. Written as DNA, the CDR3 is TGTGCCAGCAGACCAAGGACAGGGGGCGAACTCACTGAAGCTTTCTTT.

The V and J genes are TRBV11-3 and TRBJ2-1, with TRBD2 matching 7 bases. The CDR3 runs to 15 residues. CDR1 SGHNT and CDR2 YENEEA come from the germline V gene. V dropped 5 bases and J dropped 4; count of bases not matched to a gene: 8. DNA of the CDR3: TGTGCCAGCAGCATCGACCGGGGGGAATACAATGAGCAGTTCTTC. Translating it yields CASSIDRGEYNEQFF.

The chain links TRBV4-3 to TRBJ2-1; a possible D gene is TRBD2 (5 bases). Trimming left V 0 bases short and J 7 bases short, with 10 bases between. The CDR3 runs to 14 residues. The germline V gene encodes CDR1 LGHNA and CDR2 YSLEER. Here the CDR3 DNA reads TGCGCCAGCAGCCAAGAGGGTGGCGGGAATGAGCAGTTCTTC. This encodes CASSQEGGGNEQFF.

The CDR3 bases are TGTGCCTGGAGTGAGCGGGGGGCACGCAATCAGCCCCAGCATTTT. This sequence encodes CAWSERGARNQPQHF. This chain joins TRBV30 and TRBJ1-5; D is perhaps TRBD1 (6 bases). Germline V lookup: CDR1 GTSNPN, CDR2 SVGIG (reference sequence). The germline V and J ends were trimmed by 1 base and 2 bases, with 12 bases remaining between them. The CDR3 covers 15 residues.

This clone was detected a few times. The chain is built from TRBV6-1 and TRBJ2-7; a possible D gene is TRBD2 (5 bases). The V end was cut by 8 bases, the J end by 3 bases, with 14 bases between. The CDR3 loop spans 13 amino acids. CDR1 and CDR2 from the germline V gene are MNHNS and SASEGT. CDR3 coding DNA: TGTGCCAGCGAGGGATACACCAGCTACGAGCAGTACTTC. Translating gives CASEGYTSYEQYF.

This clone was counted between two and nine times. The V and J genes are TRBV5-1 and TRBJ1-4; D remains ambiguous. This CDR3 spans 13 amino acids. Trimming removed 0 bases from V and 15 bases from J, with 15 bases in between. Per germline, CDR1 SGHRS and CDR2 YFSETQ. The CDR3 DNA is TGCGCCAGCAGCTTGGATGGAGTGCAGTGGATGTTTTTT. Translating it yields CASSLDGVQWMFF. Filled out from reference TRBV5-1 and TRBJ1-4, the complete variable domain reads KAGVTQTPRYLIKTRGQQVTLSCSPISGHRSVSWYQQTPGQGLQFLFEYFSETQRNKGNFPGRFSGRQFSNSRSEMNVSTLELGDSALYLCASSLDGVQWMFFGSGTQLSVL.

The genes are TRBV12-5 and TRBJ2-1, with 11 nucleotides matching TRBD2. V gave up 6 bases and J gave up 9 bases; unmatched junction bases: 10. Germline V gives CDR1 LGHNT, CDR2 FRNRAP. The CDR3 has 15 amino acids. CDR3 protein: CASGELAGVNSEQFF. In DNA form, the CDR3 reads TGTGCTAGTGGGGAACTAGCGGGAGTAAATAGTGAGCAGTTCTTC.

The J gene is TRBJ2-7, the V gene TRBV6-6, with D possibly being TRBD2 (6 bases). Germline V gene data show CDR1 as MNHNY and CDR2 as SVGAGI (reference sequence). Trimming stripped 4 bases from V and 0 bases from J, with 7 bases between. This CDR3 is built from 13 residues. CDR3 region: CASSLADSYEQYF. CDR3 coding DNA: TGTGCCAGCAGTTTAGCGGACTCCTACGAGCAGTACTTC.

The V gene is TRBV30, the J gene TRBJ2-3; D uncertain. The CDR3 runs to 14 residues. V gave up 0 bases and J gave up 6 bases, with 13 bases separating them. CDR1 GTSNPN and CDR2 SVGIG come from the germline V gene (reference sequence). This chain's CDR3 is CAWSVLISSDTQYF. The CDR3 DNA reads as TGTGCCTGGAGTGTACTCATCTCCTCTGATACGCAGTATTTT.

The chain joins TRBV19 to TRBJ2-2; maybe TRBD1 (5 bases). The CDR3 length is 15 residues. Germline V CDR1 and CDR2: LNHDA, SQIVND (reference sequence). V gave up 1 base and J gave up 2 bases, with 8 bases separating them. In DNA form, the CDR3 reads TGTGCCAGTAGTATAGGGACATACAACACCGGGGAGCTGTTTTTT. This sequence encodes CASSIGTYNTGELFF.

This clone was seen once. V gene TRBV5-8 combines with J gene TRBJ2-1; the match to TRBD2 covers 7 bases. The CDR3 spans 14 residues. The V gene end was trimmed by 2 bases and the J gene end by 3 bases; junction bases not matched to a gene: 2. The V gene's germline CDR1 is SGHTS and CDR2 YDEGEE. CDR3 sequence: CASSLRGGYNEQFF. CDR3 in DNA: TGTGCCAGCAGCTTACGCGGGGGCTACAATGAGCAGTTCTTC.

The CDR3 DNA reads TGTGCCAGCAGTGAAGTGGGTGGACTAGCGGGGACTGGGGCCAACGTCCTGACTTTC. Encoded protein: CASSEVGGLAGTGANVLTF. This chain connects TRBV2 to TRBJ2-6; 12 bases align to TRBD2. CDR3 size: 19 residues. Germline V lookup: CDR1 SNHLY, CDR2 FYNNEI. Trimming removed 1 base from V and 2 bases from J; junction bases left unmatched: 6.

This sequence joins TRBV19 and TRBJ1-5, with D possibly being TRBD1 (5 bases). The V end lost 5 bases, the J end lost 9 bases, and 17 bases lay between the germline ends. The germline V gene encodes CDR1 LNHDA and CDR2 SQIVND (reference sequence). The CDR3 length is 14 residues. DNA of the CDR3: TGTGCCAGTAGTCCGACAGACTCAAGGTGGCCCCAGCATTTT. Amino acid sequence: CASSPTDSRWPQHF.

This chain connects TRBV5-6 to TRBJ2-3, with a tentative D call TRBD1 (5 bases). Germline CDR1 and CDR2: SGHDT and YYEEEE. This CDR3 is built from 15 residues. V lost 2 bases and J 3 bases, leaving 13 bases between the germline ends. The CDR3 reads CASSLKGLGTDTQYF. The CDR3 coding sequence is TGTGCCAGCAGCTTAAAGGGGTTGGGTACAGATACGCAGTATTTT.

The rearrangement links TRBV6-1 to TRBJ2-7; a weak D match, TRBD2 (7 bases). Germline V lookup: CDR1 MNHNS, CDR2 SASEGT. The V and J ends lost 1 base and 6 bases respectively, with 13 bases between them. The CDR3 is 14 amino acids. CDR3 residues: CASSEGGGPFEQYF. The DNA for the CDR3 is TGTGCCAGCAGTGAAGGGGGGGGGCCCTTCGAGCAGTACTTC.

The V gene is TRBV18, the J gene TRBJ2-3; the match to TRBD2 covers 11 bases. Germline V gene lookup returns CDR1 KGHSH and CDR2 LQKENI. CDR3 length: 16 residues. The J segment lost 6 bases and the V segment lost 6 bases, leaving 11 bases of the junction unmatched. CDR3: CASSDGLAGGDDTQYF. CDR3 in DNA: TGTGCCAGCTCCGACGGGCTAGCGGGGGGAGACGATACGCAGTATTTT.

This sequence joins TRBV11-2 and TRBJ1-1, with 9 bases matching TRBD1. Germline V gene lookup returns CDR1 SGHAT and CDR2 FQNNGV. This CDR3 spans 16 amino acids. The junction had 7 bases not matched to a gene; V was cut back by 5 bases and J by 0 bases. CDR3 nucleotide sequence: TGTGCCAGCAGCCCTAGGGGGACAGGGCTGAACACTGAAGCTTTCTTT. Translation gives CASSPRGTGLNTEAFF.

This clone was recorded only once. The chain joins TRBV19 to TRBJ1-1; D not certain. The CDR3 sequence is 14 residues long. Per the germline V gene, CDR1 is LNHDA and CDR2 is SQIVND (reference sequence). Trimming removed 1 base at V and 5 bases at J, with 11 bases between. The CDR3 region is CASSIVPGDTEAFF. The CDR3 bases are TGTGCCAGTAGTATAGTGCCGGGTGATACTGAAGCTTTCTTT.

This chain connects TRBV5-4 to TRBJ1-3; D is perhaps TRBD1 (6 bases). CDR1 SGHNT and CDR2 YYREEE come from the germline V gene (reference sequence). Trimming took off 4 bases at V and 0 bases at J, with 8 bases between the two ends. The CDR3 consists of 14 residues. DNA for the CDR3: TGTGCCAGCAGCCGACAGGCCTCTGGAAACACCATATATTTT. It translates to CASSRQASGNTIYF.

The chain carries TRBV19 and TRBJ2-1, with TRBD2 identical over 9 bases. Looked up from germline, CDR1 is LNHDA and CDR2 is SQIVND (reference sequence). The CDR3 consists of 16 residues. J gave up 5 bases and V 6 bases, and 11 bases lay outside the gene matches. In DNA, the CDR3 is TGTGCCAGTAGGGCTAGCGGGACCATCGGGAACAATGAGCAGTTCTTC. Residues: CASRASGTIGNNEQFF.

The CDR3 DNA follows: TGTGCCAGCAGCTCGACAGCTTATAATTCACCCCTCCACTTT. It is translated as CASSSTAYNSPLHF. This sequence joins TRBV5-4 and TRBJ1-6; D perhaps matches TRBD1 (5 bases). The V gene lost 3 bases and the J gene lost 4 bases, with 8 bases spanning the gap. The CDR3 covers 14 residues. The germline gives CDR1 SGHNT, CDR2 YYREEE (reference sequence).

The chain couples TRBV6-5 to TRBJ2-7; 7 bases match TRBD1. V shed 3 bases and J 7 bases; nucleotides not matched to a gene: 9. The CDR3 has 14 amino acids. CDR1 and CDR2 from the germline V gene are MNHEY and SVGAGI. CDR3 sequence: CASSYSTGSKEQYF. CDR3 nucleotide sequence: TGTGCCAGCAGTTATTCGACAGGGAGTAAAGAGCAGTACTTC.

The rearrangement links TRBV27 to TRBJ2-7; TRBD1 might be the D (6 bases). Germline lookup yields CDR1 MNHEY and CDR2 SMNVEV (reference sequence). V was pared by 3 bases and J by 1 base, with 13 bases between. CDR3 length: 15 residues. CDR3 coding DNA: TGTGCCAGCAGTTTTAGGGGGAGTAAGTCCTACGAGCAGTACTTC. Translation: CASSFRGSKSYEQYF.

This chain uses TRBV6-1 with TRBJ1-2; D may be TRBD1 (5 bases). Germline lookup yields CDR1 MNHNS and CDR2 SASEGT. This CDR3 is 15 amino acids long. V lost 1 base and J lost 4, with 13 bases in between. DNA for the CDR3: TGTGCCAGCAGTGAAGTAGGAGGCGGGGGCTATGGCTACACCTTC. This gives the protein CASSEVGGGGYGYTF.